The 8 T cell receptor beta chains below come from one sample, sequenced in a study of T cells after yellow fever vaccination. One entry per CDR3 protein results from TCRdb running MiXCR on the 5' RACE reads. Of roughly 320,000 distinct CDR3 sequences listed, about 10% were seen once; the top ten hold about 3.5%. Material: CD4+ T cells sorted from PBMCs, obtained 45 days after the yellow fever booster vaccination. Receptors were obtained from a man younger than 30 who received the YFV17D yellow fever vaccine.

The chain couples TRBV7-2 to TRBJ2-5, with D uncertain. CDR1 is SGHTA and CDR2 is FQGNSA in the germline V gene. The CDR3 consists of 15 residues. Trimming removed 1 base from V and 5 bases from J, with 14 bases in between. The DNA for the CDR3 is TGTGCCAGCAGCTTAGGTTGGGTCCGCCGGGAGACCCAGTACTTC. This translates into CASSLGWVRRETQYF.

A few counts support this clonotype. The V gene is TRBV7-9, the J gene TRBJ1-2, with 8 bases identical to TRBD1. Germline assignment: CDR1 SEHNR and CDR2 FQNEAQ (reference sequence). CDR3 length: 14 residues. The trim removed 5 bases at V and 4 bases at J, leaving 6 bases unmatched. CDR3 nucleotide sequence: TGTGCCAGCAGCGTCAGAGGACAGGGCTATGGCTACACCTTC. Translation: CASSVRGQGYGYTF.

At least ten counts were recorded for this clonotype. The V and J genes are TRBV28 and TRBJ2-3, with 14 bases lining up with TRBD2. Germline loops: CDR1 MDHEN, CDR2 SYDVKM. Trimming cost V 4 bases and J 8 bases; bases outside gene matches: 2. This CDR3 comprises 14 residues. CDR3 protein: CASSSGLAGGTQYF. CDR3 sequence (DNA): TGTGCCAGCAGTTCCGGACTAGCGGGGGGTACGCAGTATTTT.

This chain connects TRBV9 to TRBJ2-5; TRBD2 aligns across 9 bases. This CDR3 has 14 residues. Germline CDR1 reads SGDLS; CDR2 reads YYNGEE. V trimming: 0 bases; J trimming: 3 bases; junction bases outside the gene matches: 0. CDR3 loop: CASSVGLAEETQYF. CDR3 DNA: TGTGCCAGCAGCGTAGGACTAGCGGAAGAGACCCAGTACTTC.

The chain combines TRBV18 with TRBJ2-7; no clear D gene. This CDR3 region has 13 residues. The V gene's germline CDR1 is KGHSH and CDR2 LQKENI. The V gene lost 0 bases and the J gene lost 6 bases, with 9 bases spanning the gap. This chain's CDR3 is CASSPPLVLEQYF. The CDR3 DNA sequence: TGTGCCAGCTCACCACCGCTAGTCCTCGAGCAGTACTTC. Looking up the rest from reference TRBV18 and TRBJ2-7 gives the full variable domain: NAGVMQNPRHLVRRRGQEARLRCSPMKGHSHVYWYRQLPEEGLKFMVYLQKENIIDESGMPKERFSAEFPKEGPSILRIQQVVRGDSAAYFCASSPPLVLEQYFGPGTRLTVT.

The chain uses TRBV7-6 and TRBJ1-1, with 8 bases identical to TRBD1. The ends lost 1 base at V and 1 base at J; junction bases unmatched: 11. The CDR3 spans 18 residues. Germline CDR1 and CDR2: SGHVS and FNYEAQ. CDR3 nucleotides: TGTGCCAGCAGCTTAGTCGACAGGGGTGCGGAGGGGAACACTGAAGCTTTCTTT. Its protein is CASSLVDRGAEGNTEAFF.

This clonotype was counted between two and nine times. The CDR3 sequence: CASSQEAGELFF. Written as DNA, the CDR3 is TGCGCCAGCAGCCAAGAGGCTGGGGAGCTGTTTTTT. J is TRBJ2-2 and V is TRBV4-3; D gene unclear. The CDR3 runs 12 residues. The germline V gene has CDR1 LGHNA and CDR2 YSLEER. Trimming took 0 bases from V and 8 from J, leaving 4 bases between them.

This clonotype was observed a handful of times. The chain recombines TRBV10-3 with TRBJ2-7; no clear D. Trimming cost V 0 bases and J 6 bases, with 12 bases left between them. The CDR3 sequence is 14 residues long. Germline assignment: CDR1 ENHRY and CDR2 SYGVKD. CDR3 DNA: TGTGCCATCAGTGAGTCGAGGACCGGGTTCGAGCAGTACGTC. Amino acid sequence: CAISESRTGFEQYV.